The 7 T cell receptor beta chains below all came from one sample that was sequenced in a study of neoadjuvant anti-PD-1 for oral cavity cancer. Described time point: after neoadjuvant nivolumab, at surgical resection. Sequenced by immunoSEQ multiplex PCR; TCRdb stores in-frame clones only, minus some. The sample lists about 14,000 clones, 70% to 75% occurring once. The sample was PBMCs, taken after nivolumab (anti-PD-1) treatment. All receptors derive from a person aged 35-79 years with oral cavity squamous cell carcinoma.

CDR3 amino acids: CASSLAGVQNTGELFF. CDR3 bases: TGTGCCAGCAGCTTGGCGGGAGTCCAGAACACCGGGGAGCTGTTTTTT. The chain has TRBV5-4 and TRBJ2-2, with D maybe TRBD2 (6 bases). The germline V gene encodes CDR1 SGHNT and CDR2 YYREEE (reference sequence). V was cut by 0 bases and J by 1 base, with 10 bases left in between. The CDR3 is 16 residues long.

This CDR3 reads CASGLGGGMRAFF. The CDR3 region has the DNA TGTGCTAGTGGTTTGGGAGGAGGGATGCGAGCTTTCTTT. The chain links TRBV12-5 to TRBJ1-1; D is ambiguous. The V gene's germline CDR1 is LGHNT and CDR2 FRNRAP. The CDR3 is 13 amino acids. Trimming took 1 base from V and 10 from J, leaving 13 bases between them.

The chain is built from TRBV15 and TRBJ1-2; 7 positions match TRBD1. The CDR3 extends over 15 amino acids. The trim removed 4 bases at V and 8 bases at J, leaving 13 bases unmatched. Germline loops: CDR1 LNHNV, CDR2 YYDKDF (reference sequence). Written as DNA, the CDR3 is TGTGCCACCAGCAATACCGGACAGGCGGTATACGGCTACACCTTC. Protein product: CATSNTGQAVYGYTF.

This clone was seen more than once but under ten times. The gene calls are TRBV4-2 and TRBJ1-5; 10 bases fit TRBD1. Looked up from germline, CDR1 is LGHNA and CDR2 is YNFKEQ. This CDR3 contains 16 residues. J gave up 5 bases and V 0 bases, and 4 bases lay outside the gene matches. For the CDR3, the DNA is TGTGCCAGCAGCCAAGAAGCGGGGACAGGGGATCAGCCCCAGCATTTT. Amino acids: CASSQEAGTGDQPQHF.

V is TRBV5-1 and J is TRBJ1-3, with D tentatively TRBD1 (5 bases). CDR1 and CDR2 from the germline V gene are SGHRS and YFSETQ. Trimming pared 2 bases from V and 0 bases from J, leaving 15 bases between. There are 17 residues in the CDR3. The CDR3 protein is CASSFTVTGRSGNTIYF. The CDR3 region has the DNA TGCGCCAGCAGCTTCACCGTTACAGGCCGCTCTGGAAACACCATATATTTT.

A single count supports this clone. The rearrangement links TRBV9 to TRBJ2-1; 7 nucleotides agree with TRBD2. The CDR3 has 14 residues. V trimming: 2 bases; J trimming: 7 bases; junction bases outside the gene matches: 6. Germline V gene sequence: CDR1 SGDLS, CDR2 YYNGEE. The CDR3 sequence: CASSVRLAANEQFF. The CDR3 DNA is TGTGCCAGCAGCGTCCGGCTAGCGGCAAATGAGCAGTTCTTC.

In its sample, this clone was seen a few times. V is TRBV7-9 and J is TRBJ1-2; D not resolved. V gave up 2 bases and J gave up 3 bases, with 10 bases separating them. The CDR3 is 14 amino acids. Germline V CDR1 and CDR2: SEHNR, FQNEAQ (reference sequence). The CDR3 spells CASSLLAGDYGYTF. The CDR3 DNA reads as TGTGCCAGCAGCTTACTGGCGGGAGACTATGGCTACACCTTC.